This TCR beta chain was sequenced for a study of T cell responses to AZD1222 COVID-19 vaccine. Whole-study results and caveats: Sampling that yielded the repertoires occurred only after the peak T cell response. Mostly white British, mostly female donors; authors suggested clonal diversity may be underestimated. Spike-wide coverage was observed for vaccine-associated CD4 TCRs, with dominant responses at 160-218 and 743-854. Recipients of AZD1222 seropositive at baseline numbered only 5 or 6.

About this clone: No antigen is known for it.

The V gene lost 7 bases and the J gene lost 0 bases, with 15 bases spanning the gap. Per the germline V gene, CDR1 is LNHDA and CDR2 is SQIVND (reference sequence). The CDR3 runs 15 residues. The protocol was immunoSEQ multiplex PCR, while the TCRdb copy is restricted to in-frame clones and leaves out a portion. Of some 150,000 clones detected, around 91% appear once; the ten largest clones hold roughly 5%. J is TRBJ1-2 and V is TRBV19; D is possibly TRBD1 (6 bases). This clonotype was obtained from an adult in good health. The sample in question was peripheral blood, obtained on day 0 of AZD1222 vaccination. In nucleotides, the CDR3 is TGTGCCAGTACCAAGCGGACAGATCCTAACTATGGCTACACCTTC. It translates to CASTKRTDPNYGYTF.